This T cell receptor (beta chain) was recovered during a study of T cells expressing NK-cell markers. Germline lookup yields CDR1 SGHVT and CDR2 SQSDAQ. CDR3 length: 14 amino acids. TCR beta cDNA was generated via 5'RACE template switching incorporating UMIs. TCRdb reanalyzed the 5' RACE reads, giving one entry per CDR3 protein sequence and no DNA. This sample's clone table lists over 350,000 distinct CDR3 sequences. Input material: blood T cells: a sorted CD56 or NKG2C T cell subset, CD4+ or CD8+ T cells, or bulk PBMC T cells (not recorded which). V usage is TRBV7-4 and J usage is TRBJ1-1; TCRdb's D call, TRBD1, is unchecked because there is no DNA. The sequence derives from a woman in her fifties or sixties in good health. The CDR3 region is CASRGTPMNTEAFF.